Listed below are T cell receptor beta chains from one sample, sequenced in a study of T cells expressing NK-cell markers. TCRdb derives one entry per CDR3 protein from the 5' RACE reads, leaving out DNA. This repertoire includes fewer than 400,000 distinct CDR3 sequences. Sequencing was performed on blood T cells: a sorted CD56 or NKG2C T cell subset, CD4+ or CD8+ T cells, or bulk PBMC T cells (not recorded which). These TCRs come from a man aged 18-70 years in good health. Each CDR3 is given with its conserved first and last residue.

TRBJ2-1	TRBV11-2	CASSFRKAYNEQFF
TRBJ1-2	TRBV18	CASSPNGGDGYAF
TRBJ2-2	TRBV11-2	CASSLETFAGELFF
TRBJ2-3	TRBV20-1	CSASSGAGRDTQYF
TRBJ1-1	TRBV29-1	CSVDYGRAPFF
TRBJ2-5	TRBV4-1	CASSQGGSGSVRETQYF
TRBJ2-5	TRBV29-1	CSVDKTGTGDQETQYF
TRBJ1-4	TRBV9	CASSVGRGGTNEKLFF
TRBJ1-2	TRBV18	CASSPSQGAGYGYTF
TRBJ1-2	TRBV27	CASSPDRSFGGYTF
TRBJ1-4	TRBV4-2	CASSQVIEGFFEKLFF
TRBJ1-2	TRBV7-9	CASSLTGGADYGYTF
TRBJ1-5	TRBV6-1	CASSGHAWGNQPQHF
TRBJ2-7	TRBV28	CASGPDSYEQYF
TRBJ2-2	TRBV12-5	CASGLGQLPNTGELFF
TRBJ2-3	TRBV12-3/TRBV12-4	CASSLSWTSGGPEATDTQYF
TRBJ2-7	TRBV7-9	CASSFKGKQYF
TRBJ1-6	TRBV2	CASSRQGPYYNSPLHF
TRBJ2-3	TRBV7-2	CASFRGAISDTQYF
TRBJ2-7	TRBV6-5	CASSYSLPLTYEQYF
TRBJ2-7	TRBV3-1	CASSQDHPGTSGGRYEQYF
TRBJ2-1	TRBV19	CATLRGPIGGEQFF
TRBJ2-1	TRBV7-3	CASSLTGTSGRNEQFF
TRBJ2-5	TRBV30	CAWLSPLAGSQETQYF
TRBJ1-5	TRBV28	CASSSTGGYDQPQHF
TRBJ1-1	TRBV14	CASSQYRGQGTEAFF
TRBJ1-3	TRBV27	CASSAVRTGSGSGNTIYF
TRBJ2-7	TRBV27	CASARRGLGEQYF
TRBJ2-6	TRBV20-1	CSASLGQLSSGANVLTF
TRBJ2-5	TRBV4-1	CASSQYIAGETQYF
TRBJ1-5	TRBV12-3/TRBV12-4	CASSLLYQPQHF
TRBJ2-2	TRBV5-5	CASSLRTGVLVGELFF
TRBJ1-1	TRBV18	CASSPGQVQIEAFF
TRBJ1-2	TRBV7-9	CASSLRAANYGYTF
TRBJ1-5	TRBV20-1	CSAREHRGASGPQQF
TRBJ1-1	TRBV9	CASSPRGSDGNTEAFF
TRBJ2-2	TRBV5-1	CASSFLRTGELFF
TRBJ1-3	TRBV5-1	CASSLPGTPSSGNTIYF
TRBJ2-5	TRBV15	CATSRDRLGGLAQETQYF
TRBJ2-3	TRBV28	CATIRGGAEDTQYF
TRBJ2-1	TRBV15	CATSRSTSGGRYNEQFF
TRBJ2-1	TRBV20-1	CSAHLANRYNEQFF
TRBJ2-2	TRBV3-1	CASSPWMAGGRTGELFF
TRBJ1-2	TRBV19	CASTPRGVNYGYTF
TRBJ2-7	TRBV12-3/TRBV12-4	CASRKTDGRTYEQYF
TRBJ1-4	TRBV6-1	CASSVVQGTEKLFF
TRBJ2-7	TRBV5-1	CASSLSSGNEQYF
TRBJ2-1	TRBV7-6	CASSSYGGNEQFF
TRBJ2-2	TRBV7-3	CASSPQGETGELFF
TRBJ1-2	TRBV3-1	CASSAVGLGGYTF
TRBJ1-6	TRBV5-1	CASSYGTDHNSPLHF
TRBJ2-7	TRBV20-1	CSAKGRGTGGYEQYF
TRBJ2-1	TRBV28	CASSSTTGISGNEQFF